This T cell receptor beta chain stems from a study of cytomegalovirus exposure and HLA in healthy donors. Overall study results and limits: The study designated around 150 TCR beta chains cytomegalovirus-associated. Later analysis indicated greater clonal expansion among HLA-associated TCR beta chains than among equally common other chains.

As concerns this clone: Its cognate antigen is unknown.

The PCR had 60 Vbeta and 13 Jbeta primers. Assay used: immunoSEQ multiplex PCR; TCRdb lists only in-frame clones, some missing. The sample carries 95,000 to 100,000 clones, roughly 80% recorded once. This clonotype was obtained from a female donor in good health and CMV-seronegative. The sample consisted of PBMCs.

CDR3 in amino acids: CASSLGDGGSTEAFF. CDR3 nucleotides: TGTGCCAGCAGCCTAGGAGATGGGGGGTCCACTGAAGCTTTCTTT. The V call is TRBV7-6, the J call TRBJ1-1, with D perhaps matching TRBD1 (5 bases). The V and J ends lost 5 bases and 4 bases respectively, with 17 bases between them. This CDR3 has 15 amino acids. Germline V lookup: CDR1 SGHVS, CDR2 FNYEAQ.